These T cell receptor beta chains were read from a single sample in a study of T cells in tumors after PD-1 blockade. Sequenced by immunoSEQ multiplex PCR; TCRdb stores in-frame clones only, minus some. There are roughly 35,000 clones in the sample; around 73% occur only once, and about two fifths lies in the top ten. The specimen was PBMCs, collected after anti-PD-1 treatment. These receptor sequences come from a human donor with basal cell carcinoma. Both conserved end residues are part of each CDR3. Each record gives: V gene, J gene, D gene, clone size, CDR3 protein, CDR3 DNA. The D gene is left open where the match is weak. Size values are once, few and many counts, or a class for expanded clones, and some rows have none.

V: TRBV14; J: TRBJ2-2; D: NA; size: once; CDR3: CASSQVSPTITGELFF; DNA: TGTGCCAGCAGCCAAGTATCTCCGACCATTACCGGGGAGCTGTTTTTT
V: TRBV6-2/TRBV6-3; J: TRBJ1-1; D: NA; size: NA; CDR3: CASSLTVWPEAFF; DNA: TGTGCCAGCAGTTTAACAGTGTGGCCTGAAGCTTTCTTT
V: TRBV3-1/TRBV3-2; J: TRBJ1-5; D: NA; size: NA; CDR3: CASSQNQYQPQHF; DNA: TGTGCCAGCAGCCAAAACCAATACCAGCCCCAGCATTTT
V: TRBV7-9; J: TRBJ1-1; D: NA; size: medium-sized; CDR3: CASSSRGPEGAFF; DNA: TGTGCCAGCAGCTCGCGGGGTCCGGAGGGAGCTTTCTTT
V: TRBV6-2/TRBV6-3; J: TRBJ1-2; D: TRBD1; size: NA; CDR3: CASSTGTGGRGYTF; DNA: TGTGCCAGCAGCACCGGGACAGGGGGTCGTGGCTACACCTTC
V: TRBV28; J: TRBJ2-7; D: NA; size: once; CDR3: CASSFPWAGSSYEQYF; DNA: TGTGCCAGCAGTTTCCCCTGGGCGGGGAGCTCCTACGAGCAGTACTTC
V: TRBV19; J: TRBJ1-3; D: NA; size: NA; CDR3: CASSLQLSSGNTIYF; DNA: TGTGCCAGTAGTTTACAGCTATCCTCTGGAAACACCATATATTTT
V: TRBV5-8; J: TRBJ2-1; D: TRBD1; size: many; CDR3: CASRGTGSYEQFF; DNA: TGTGCCAGCAGGGGGACAGGGTCTTATGAGCAGTTCTTC
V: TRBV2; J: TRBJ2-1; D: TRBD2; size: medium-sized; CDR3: CASSEEASGNSYNEQFF; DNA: TGTGCCAGCAGTGAAGAGGCTAGCGGGAACTCCTACAATGAGCAGTTCTTC
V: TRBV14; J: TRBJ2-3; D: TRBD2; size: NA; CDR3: CASSQDLAGFTDTQYF; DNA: TGTGCCAGCAGCCAAGATCTAGCGGGTTTCACAGATACGCAGTATTTT
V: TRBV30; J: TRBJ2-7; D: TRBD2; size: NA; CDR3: CAWSTSGGGYEQYF; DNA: TGTGCCTGGAGTACCAGCGGGGGGGGCTACGAGCAGTACTTC
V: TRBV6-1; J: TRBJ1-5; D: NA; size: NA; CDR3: CASSEGTGYSNQPQHF; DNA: TGTGCCAGCAGTGAAGGAACAGGGTATAGCAATCAGCCCCAGCATTTT
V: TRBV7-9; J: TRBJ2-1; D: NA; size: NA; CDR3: CASSSPLGGGKNEQFF; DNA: TGTGCCAGCAGCTCGCCTTTGGGGGGTGGTAAGAATGAGCAGTTCTTC
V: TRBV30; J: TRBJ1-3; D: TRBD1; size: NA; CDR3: CAWRQGRDTIYF; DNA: TGTGCCTGGCGACAGGGAAGGGACACCATATATTTT
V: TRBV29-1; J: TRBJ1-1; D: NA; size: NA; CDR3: CSVFSRVTEAFF; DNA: TGCAGCGTTTTCTCTAGGGTCACTGAAGCTTTCTTT
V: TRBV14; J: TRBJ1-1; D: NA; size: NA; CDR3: CASSVGANTEAFF; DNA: TGTGCCAGCTCCGTCGGGGCGAACACTGAAGCTTTCTTT
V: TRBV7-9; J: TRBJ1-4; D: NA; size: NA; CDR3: CASSLAGRNEKLFF; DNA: TGTGCCAGCAGCTTAGCCGGCAGGAATGAAAAACTGTTTTTT
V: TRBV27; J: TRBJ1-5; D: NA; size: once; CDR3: CASREKQGPNQPQHF; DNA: TGTGCCAGCAGGGAAAAACAGGGACCCAATCAGCCCCAGCATTTT
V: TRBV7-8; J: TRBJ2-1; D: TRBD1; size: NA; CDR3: CASSFPGQGGSGDEQFF; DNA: TGTGCCAGCAGCTTTCCGGGACAGGGGGGATCTGGGGATGAGCAGTTCTTC
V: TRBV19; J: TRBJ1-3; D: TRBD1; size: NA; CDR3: CASSTDRGRGGNTIYF; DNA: TGTGCCAGTAGTACAGACAGGGGCCGCGGAGGAAACACCATATATTTT
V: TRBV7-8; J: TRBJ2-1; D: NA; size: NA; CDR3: CASSSFANEQFF; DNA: TGTGCCAGCAGCTCATTCGCTAATGAGCAGTTCTTC
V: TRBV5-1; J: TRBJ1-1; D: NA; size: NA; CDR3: CASSRGGNTEAFF; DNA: TGCGCCAGCAGCCGGGGGGGCAACACTGAAGCTTTCTTT
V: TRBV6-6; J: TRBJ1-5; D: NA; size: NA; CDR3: CASSYREGDQPQHF; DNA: TGTGCCAGCAGTTACAGGGAAGGGGATCAGCCCCAGCATTTT